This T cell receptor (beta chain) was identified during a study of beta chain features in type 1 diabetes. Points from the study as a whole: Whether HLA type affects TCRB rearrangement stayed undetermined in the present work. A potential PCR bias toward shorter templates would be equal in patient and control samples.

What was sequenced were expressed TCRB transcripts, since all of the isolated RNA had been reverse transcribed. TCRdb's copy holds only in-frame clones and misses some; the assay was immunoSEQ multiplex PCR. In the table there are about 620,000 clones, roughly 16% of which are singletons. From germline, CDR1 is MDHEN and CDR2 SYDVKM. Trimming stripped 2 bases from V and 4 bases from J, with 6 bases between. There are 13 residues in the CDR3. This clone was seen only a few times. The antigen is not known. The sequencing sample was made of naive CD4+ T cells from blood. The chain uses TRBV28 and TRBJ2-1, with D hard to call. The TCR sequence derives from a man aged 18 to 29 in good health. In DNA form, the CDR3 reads TGTGCCAGCAGTTTAGGCACTTACAATGAGCAGTTCTTC. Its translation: CASSLGTYNEQFF. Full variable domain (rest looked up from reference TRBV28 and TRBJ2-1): DVKVTQSSRYLVKRTGEKVFLECVQDMDHENMFWYRQDPGLGLRLIYFSYDVKMKEKGDIPEGYSVSREKKERFSLILESASTNQTSMYLCASSLGTYNEQFFGPGTRLTVL.